The clone carrying this T cell receptor beta chain was observed a handful of times. MiXCR was run by TCRdb on the 5' RACE reads, yielding one entry per CDR3 protein. The sample lists about 250,000 distinct CDR3 sequences, over 15% occurring once. This sample was taken from a study of T-cell memory formation after mild COVID-19. The V gene lost 5 bases and the J gene lost 7 bases, with 11 bases spanning the gap. CDR3 size: 13 residues. CDR1 SGHTA and CDR2 FQGTGA come from the germline V gene. This receptor was obtained from an adult woman who had mild COVID-19 (a few samples of this study predate the infection). Cell type and time point are not known. The sequenced sample consisted of PBMCs or a T cell subset sorted from them (not recorded which). The genes are TRBV7-3 and TRBJ2-2; D may be TRBD2 (6 bases). CDR3 region: CASSETSNGELFF. The DNA of the CDR3 is TGTGCCAGCAGCGAAACTAGCAACGGGGAGCTGTTTTTT.